These T cell receptor beta chains were read from a single sample in a study of cytomegalovirus exposure and HLA in healthy donors. The table came from immunoSEQ multiplex PCR; TCRdb's copy has only in-frame clones and leaves some out. The table records fewer than 95,000 clones, around 80% of them present only once. The sequenced material came from PBMCs. The receptors come from a man aged 30 to 39 in good health and CMV-seronegative. Both conserved end residues are trimmed from each CDR3. Each record gives: D gene, V gene, J gene, CDR3 protein. The D gene is left open where the match is weak.

-	TRBV9	TRBJ1-4	ASSVAGQSLGNEKLF
TRBD1	TRBV7-9	TRBJ2-5	ASSPRDRGKETQY
TRBD1	TRBV4-3	TRBJ1-6	ASSQGGTGDSPLH
-	TRBV5-1	TRBJ1-5	ASSVGQSNQPQH
-	TRBV5-1	TRBJ2-3	ASSSQGYTDTQY
-	TRBV27	TRBJ1-1	ASSFRFQAYSEAF
TRBD2	TRBV19	TRBJ2-7	ASNSRSGGAYEQY
TRBD2	TRBV2	TRBJ2-3	ASSDSLAGAKDTQY
TRBD1	TRBV10-3	TRBJ2-5	AIRGTGGAQETQY
TRBD1	TRBV5-4	TRBJ2-5	ASSFTGEETQY
-	TRBV29-1	TRBJ2-7	SVTLPYPYEQY
TRBD1	TRBV18	TRBJ1-5	ASSAQGGGNQPQH
-	TRBV7-6	TRBJ1-4	ASSLSRVGHEKLF
-	TRBV28	TRBJ1-1	ASKIMNTEAF
TRBD1	TRBV18	TRBJ2-5	ASSRTGKGETQY
-	TRBV5-5	TRBJ2-2	ASSFRNTGELF
TRBD1	TRBV7-9	TRBJ1-5	ASSSTPTGVSNQPQH
-	TRBV6-4	TRBJ2-1	ASSEGPRGMRNEQF
-	TRBV2	TRBJ1-1	ASSEAGTGIVTEAF
TRBD1	TRBV18	TRBJ1-6	ASSQQTGEVSPLH
-	TRBV19	TRBJ1-5	ASSDRSEPQH
TRBD2	TRBV7-8	TRBJ2-3	ASSPNGGSGIDTQY
TRBD1	TRBV7-6	TRBJ1-4	ASSRRQGGEKLF
TRBD1	TRBV19	TRBJ2-6	ASGTGGSGANVLT
-	TRBV4-3	TRBJ1-4	ASSQVSFQAVEKLF
TRBD2	TRBV9	TRBJ2-5	ASSVGASGVQETQY
-	TRBV7-9	TRBJ1-2	ASSFVEGVYGYT
-	TRBV4-2	TRBJ1-1	ASSQDQSDRWSEGF
-	TRBV6-1	TRBJ2-5	ASSSTGATQETQY
-	TRBV18	TRBJ1-2	ASSPPAQATLSGYT
TRBD1	TRBV6-1	TRBJ2-3	ASLVGDSRTDTQY
-	TRBV7-9	TRBJ2-1	ASSYGLAYNEQF
TRBD1	TRBV11-2	TRBJ1-6	ASSSTGGLGSPLH
TRBD1	TRBV29-1	TRBJ1-4	SVVFWTGTLGGKLF
-	TRBV9	TRBJ2-7	ASSVGESSYEQY
-	TRBV18	TRBJ2-5	ASSPPRGQETQY
-	TRBV5-6	TRBJ2-1	ASSLIGRDGHNEQF
TRBD1	TRBV5-1	TRBJ1-1	ASTTEGANTEAF
-	TRBV19	TRBJ2-7	ASSPGQTYEQY
-	TRBV19	TRBJ2-2	ASSIDQRGFSTGELF
TRBD2	TRBV9	TRBJ2-1	ASSGGLAGVSNEQF
TRBD1	TRBV10-3	TRBJ1-5	AISEKVGTGDQPQH
-	TRBV6-6	TRBJ1-6	ASSYSSADSLH
-	TRBV4-2	TRBJ1-1	ASSQNRLANTEAF
-	TRBV5-1	TRBJ1-1	ASSLAGELMNTEAF
-	TRBV6-6	TRBJ2-7	ASSSPRSSYEQY
TRBD1	TRBV2	TRBJ1-4	ASSETQGAAANEKLF
TRBD1	TRBV7-2	TRBJ1-2	ASSLWSRGEGYT
TRBD1	TRBV2	TRBJ2-1	ASSVGQSSYNEQF
-	TRBV28	TRBJ2-3	ASSRGGEDTQY
-	TRBV9	TRBJ2-3	ASSVRVAGADTQY
TRBD1	TRBV4-1	TRBJ1-2	ASSQGLDRAEGGYT
-	TRBV5-5	TRBJ2-1	ASSLEGNFHNEQF
-	TRBV6-6	TRBJ2-1	ASSDLAINEQF